This entry describes one T cell receptor beta chain. Its cognate antigen is unknown. A much larger clone sits a single nucleotide away, making a read error possible. The CDR3 covers 16 residues. Trimming took 2 bases from V and 6 from J; bases not matched to a gene: 9. CDR1 SGHAT and CDR2 FQNNGV come from the germline V gene. The data were taken from a study of CD8+CD57+ T cells in acquired aplastic anemia. Findings and caveats of the study: Between the patient and control groups, CD8+ Simpson's diversity did not differ significantly.

TCR beta VDJ and CDR3 were profiled, and genomic DNA was the template. Each CDR3 protein gets one entry after TCRdb re-called the reads with MiXCR. The table records about 270,000 distinct CDR3 sequences, 45% to 70% of them present only once. This sequence originates from a human donor with severe aplastic anemia or a healthy control (not recorded which). The V and J genes are TRBV11-2 and TRBJ2-1, with 8 bases lining up with TRBD2. Sequencing was performed on sorted CD4+, CD8+, or CD8+CD57+ T cells (not recorded which) from PBMCs. The CDR3 sequence is CASSLRFGRAFNEQFF. CDR3 in DNA: TGTGCCAGCAGCTTAAGGTTCGGGAGGGCGTTCAATGAGCAGTTCTTC.